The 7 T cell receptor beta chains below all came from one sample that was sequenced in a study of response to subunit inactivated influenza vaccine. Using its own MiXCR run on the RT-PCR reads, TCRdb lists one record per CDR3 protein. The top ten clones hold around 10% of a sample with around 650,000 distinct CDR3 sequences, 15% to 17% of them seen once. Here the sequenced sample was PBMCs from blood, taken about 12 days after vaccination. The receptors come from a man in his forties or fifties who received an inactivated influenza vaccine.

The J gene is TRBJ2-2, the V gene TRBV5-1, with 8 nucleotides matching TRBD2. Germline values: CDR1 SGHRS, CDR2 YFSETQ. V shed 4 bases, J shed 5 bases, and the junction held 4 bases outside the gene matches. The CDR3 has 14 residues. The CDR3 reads CASSGTGGTGELFF. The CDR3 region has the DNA TGCGCCAGCAGCGGAACGGGGGGGACCGGGGAGCTGTTTTTT.

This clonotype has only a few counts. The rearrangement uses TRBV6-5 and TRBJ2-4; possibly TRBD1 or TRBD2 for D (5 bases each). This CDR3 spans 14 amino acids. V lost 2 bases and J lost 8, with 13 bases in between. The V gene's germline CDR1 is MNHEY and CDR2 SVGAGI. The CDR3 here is CASSYVEPGHIQYF. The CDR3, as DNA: TGTGCCAGCAGTTACGTAGAACCGGGGCACATTCAGTACTTC.

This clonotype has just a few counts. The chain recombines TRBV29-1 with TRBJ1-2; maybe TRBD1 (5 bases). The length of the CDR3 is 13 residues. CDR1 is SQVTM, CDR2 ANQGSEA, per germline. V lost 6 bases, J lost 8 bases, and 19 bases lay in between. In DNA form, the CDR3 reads TGCAGCGTGTCTCTGGGGGGGAGCGGGGGCTACACCTTC. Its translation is CSVSLGGSGGYTF. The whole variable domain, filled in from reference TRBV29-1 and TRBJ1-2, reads SAVISQKPSRDICQRGTSLTIQCQVDSQVTMMFWYRQQPGQSLTLIATANQGSEATYESGFVIDKFPISRPNLTFSTLTVSNMSPEDSSIYLCSVSLGGSGGYTFGSGTRLTVV.

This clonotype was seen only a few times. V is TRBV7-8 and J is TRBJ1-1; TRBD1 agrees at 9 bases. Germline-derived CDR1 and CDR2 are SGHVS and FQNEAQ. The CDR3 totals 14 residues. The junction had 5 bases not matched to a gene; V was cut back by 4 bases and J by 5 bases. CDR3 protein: CASSSGTGLTEAFF. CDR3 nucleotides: TGTGCCAGCAGCTCCGGGACAGGGTTGACTGAAGCTTTCTTT.

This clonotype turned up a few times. CDR3 in amino acids: CASSLGPGLADNSYEQYF. In DNA, the CDR3 is TGTGCCAGCAGTTTAGGTCCTGGACTAGCGGATAACTCCTACGAGCAGTACTTC. The chain employs TRBV28 and TRBJ2-7; TRBD2 matches at 10 bases. The CDR3 spans 18 residues. Germline V gene data show CDR1 as MDHEN and CDR2 as SYDVKM. V was pared by 2 bases and J by 0 bases, with 10 bases of the junction left unmatched.

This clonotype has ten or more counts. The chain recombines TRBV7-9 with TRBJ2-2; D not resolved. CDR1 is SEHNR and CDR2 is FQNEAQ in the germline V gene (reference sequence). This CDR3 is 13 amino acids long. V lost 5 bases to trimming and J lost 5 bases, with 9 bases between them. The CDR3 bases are TGTGCCAGCAGCCCCCGGAGTACCGGGGAGCTGTTTTTT. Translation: CASSPRSTGELFF.

CDR3 loop: CASIKPPRMGPDSTSKETQYF. As DNA, the CDR3 is TGTGCCAGCATCAAGCCTCCGCGGATGGGGCCTGACTCTACCTCCAAAGAGACCCAGTACTTC. V is TRBV28 and J is TRBJ2-5, with D tentatively TRBD1 (5 bases). With 7 bases removed from V and 3 bases from J, the gap between germline ends came to 36 bases. CDR1 is MDHEN, CDR2 SYDVKM, per germline. CDR3 length equals 21 residues.